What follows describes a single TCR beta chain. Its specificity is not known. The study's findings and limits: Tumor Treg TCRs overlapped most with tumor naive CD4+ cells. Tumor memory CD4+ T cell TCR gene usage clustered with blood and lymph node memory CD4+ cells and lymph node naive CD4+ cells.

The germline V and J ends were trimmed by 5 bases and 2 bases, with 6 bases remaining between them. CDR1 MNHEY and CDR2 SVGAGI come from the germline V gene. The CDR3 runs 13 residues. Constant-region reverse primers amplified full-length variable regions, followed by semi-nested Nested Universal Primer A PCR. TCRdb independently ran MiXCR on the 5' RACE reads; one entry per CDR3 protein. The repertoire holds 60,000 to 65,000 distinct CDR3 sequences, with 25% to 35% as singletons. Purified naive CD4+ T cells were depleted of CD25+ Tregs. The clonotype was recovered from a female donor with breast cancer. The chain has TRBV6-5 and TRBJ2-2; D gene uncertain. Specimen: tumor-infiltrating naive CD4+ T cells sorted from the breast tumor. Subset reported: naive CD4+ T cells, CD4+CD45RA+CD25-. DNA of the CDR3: TGTGCCAGCAGTCCGTACAACACCGGGGAGCTGTTTTTT. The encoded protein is CASSPYNTGELFF.